The 26 T cell receptor beta chains below come from one sample, sequenced in a study of PD-1 blockade in classical Hodgkin lymphoma. In every patient, relapse followed autologous stem cell transplantation, while exposure to brentuximab vedotin differed. Profiling relied on immunoSEQ multiplex PCR, and the TCRdb table lists in-frame clones only, not all of them. This table holds about 41,000 clones, roughly three quarters found once. The source material was peripheral blood mononuclear cells (PBMCs), sampled at baseline. The receptor set was obtained from a human donor with classical Hodgkin lymphoma.

The chain combines TRBV11-3 with TRBJ2-1; 10 bases align to TRBD2. The CDR3 has 15 amino acids. Trimming took 1 base from V and 10 from J; bases not matched to a gene: 7. Germline-derived CDR1 and CDR2 are SGHNT and YENEEA. The CDR3 nucleotides read TGTGCCAGCAGCTTAGGCGGCCCTAGCGGGGGAGAGCAGTTCTTC. It is translated as CASSLGGPSGGEQFF.

The chain couples TRBV28 to TRBJ2-7; 8 nucleotides line up with TRBD2. The germline CDR1 and CDR2 sequences are MDHEN and SYDVKM. After removal of 7 bases from V and 0 bases from J, the junction contained 8 bases not matched to a gene. There are 15 residues in the CDR3. As DNA, the CDR3 is TGTGCCAGCACAGAATTAGCGGGGAGCTCCTACGAGCAGTACTTC. Protein product: CASTELAGSSYEQYF.

By its share, this clone is medium-sized. The rearrangement joins TRBV7-2 to TRBJ2-5; the D gene is possibly TRBD2 (6 bases). The germline V gene encodes CDR1 SGHTA and CDR2 FQGNSA. V shed 5 bases and J shed 5 bases, with 15 bases lying between them. This CDR3 comprises 14 residues. The CDR3 sequence is CASSTSQLWETQYF. CDR3 bases: TGTGCCAGCAGCACTAGCCAGCTATGGGAGACCCAGTACTTC.

The rearrangement links TRBV15 to TRBJ2-5, with TRBD1 matching 8 bases. V gave up 1 base and J gave up 4 bases; unmatched junction bases: 8. CDR3 size: 16 residues. Germline values: CDR1 LNHNV, CDR2 YYDKDF (reference sequence). The DNA for the CDR3 is TGTGCCACCAGCAGAGCAAGGACAGGGAACAGAGAGACCCAGTACTTC. Its protein product is CATSRARTGNRETQYF. Using reference TRBV15 and TRBJ2-5 for the parts outside the CDR3, the full variable domain is DAMVIQNPRYQVTQFGKPVTLSCSQTLNHNVMYWYQQKSSQAPKLLFHYYDKDFNNEADTPDNFQSRRPNTSFCFLDIRSPGLGDTAMYLCATSRARTGNRETQYFGPGTRLLVL.

V usage is TRBV19 and J usage is TRBJ2-7; D remains unclear. CDR1 is LNHDA, CDR2 SQIVND, per germline (reference sequence). V was trimmed by 5 bases and J by 6 bases, leaving 8 bases between them. This CDR3 region has 11 residues. The CDR3 region is CASSPPSEQYF. In DNA, the CDR3 is TGTGCCAGTAGTCCCCCGTCCGAGCAGTACTTC.

The chain couples TRBV5-1 to TRBJ2-5; D is unclear. Trimming shortened V by 2 bases and J by 1 base, and 9 bases separated the two germline ends. The CDR3 is made up of 14 amino acids. Germline V gene lookup returns CDR1 SGHRS and CDR2 YFSETQ. The CDR3 protein is CASSFGSLQETQYF. CDR3 nucleotides: TGCGCCAGCAGCTTTGGCAGTCTCCAAGAGACCCAGTACTTC.

V gene TRBV7-9 combines with J gene TRBJ2-5; TRBD2 agrees at 13 bases. J was trimmed by 5 bases and V by 3 bases; bases with no gene match: 3. CDR3 size: 15 residues. Per the germline V gene, CDR1 is SEHNR and CDR2 is FQNEAQ (reference sequence). As DNA, the CDR3 is TGTGCCAGCAGCTTGGCGGGACTAGCGGGGGAGACCCAGTACTTC. Its protein is CASSLAGLAGETQYF.

The gene calls are TRBV4-3 and TRBJ2-5; 10 bases align to TRBD2. V shed 4 bases, J shed 2 bases, and the junction held 4 bases outside the gene matches. The CDR3 totals 15 residues. CDR1 LGHNA and CDR2 YSLEER come from the germline V gene. In DNA form, the CDR3 reads TGCGCCAGCAGCCCCCGGACTAGCGGACAAGAGACCCAGTACTTC. It translates to CASSPRTSGQETQYF.

This clone was seen a few times. The rearrangement links TRBV21-1 to TRBJ2-3; the listed D gene, TRBD2, was not tested against the DNA. TRBV21-1 is listed as a pseudogene. The CDR3 runs 15 residues. In DNA form, the CDR3 reads TGTGCCAGCAGCAAGGTAGCGGGAGACACAGATACGCAGTATTTT. Residues: CASSKVAGDTDTQYF.

The CDR3 DNA sequence: TGTGCCATTCACCGAACTCCGGGACAGGGTAACACCGGGGAGCTGTTTTTT. Protein: CAIHRTPGQGNTGELFF. V usage is TRBV10-3 and J usage is TRBJ2-2, with TRBD1 matching over 9 bases. The CDR3 runs to 17 residues. J was trimmed by 2 bases and V by 9 bases; bases with no gene match: 13. CDR1 is ENHRY and CDR2 is SYGVKD in the germline V gene.

In regard to this clone: One junction end disagrees with the germline gene, perhaps due to a read error. V and J are TRBV19 and TRBJ1-5, with D unresolved. The germline CDR1 and CDR2 sequences are LNHDA and SQIVND (reference sequence). The CDR3 has 15 amino acids. The CDR3 DNA reads TGTGCCAGTAATATACCCCCCCCGGGCAATCAGCCCCAGCATTTT. Amino acids: CASNIPPPGNQPQHF.

The chain has TRBV11-2 and TRBJ2-5; 13 positions match TRBD2. V lost 6 bases, J lost 3 bases, and 4 bases stayed unmatched. CDR1 is SGHAT, CDR2 FQNNGV, per germline. The CDR3 totals 15 residues. Here the CDR3 reads CASSYGLAGEETQYF. The CDR3 bases are TGTGCCAGCAGTTACGGACTAGCGGGAGAAGAGACCCAGTACTTC.

V usage is TRBV9 and J usage is TRBJ1-4, with no clear D. V was clipped by 0 bases and J by 5 bases, with 11 bases between them. Germline CDR1 reads SGDLS; CDR2 reads YYNGEE. The CDR3 totals 15 residues. The CDR3 loop reads CASSVAGRQNEKLFF. CDR3 bases: TGTGCCAGCAGCGTAGCAGGCAGGCAAAATGAAAAACTGTTTTTT.

The rearrangement links TRBV28 to TRBJ2-3; 7 positions match TRBD2. The CDR3 runs 15 residues. CDR1 is MDHEN and CDR2 is SYDVKM in the germline V gene. V gave up 3 bases and J gave up 2 bases; unmatched junction bases: 5. The CDR3 spells CASSFTSASTDTQYF. Here the CDR3 DNA reads TGTGCCAGCAGTTTTACTAGCGCCTCCACAGATACGCAGTATTTT. The variable domain in full, completed from reference TRBV28 and TRBJ2-3, reads DVKVTQSSRYLVKRTGEKVFLECVQDMDHENMFWYRQDPGLGLRLIYFSYDVKMKEKGDIPEGYSVSREKKERFSLILESASTNQTSMYLCASSFTSASTDTQYFGPGTRLTVL.

The chain couples TRBV5-1 to TRBJ2-7, with D unclear. The CDR3 is 11 amino acids. With 4 bases removed from V and 6 bases from J, the gap between germline ends came to 8 bases. The V gene's germline CDR1 is SGHRS and CDR2 YFSETQ. The CDR3, as DNA: TGCGCCAGCAGCCACACAAGCGAGCAGTACTTC. It specifies CASSHTSEQYF.

The chain combines TRBV19 with TRBJ1-1, with 7 bases lining up with TRBD1. The junction had 13 bases not matched to a gene; V was cut back by 6 bases and J by 3 bases. This CDR3 is 16 amino acids long. The V gene's germline CDR1 is LNHDA and CDR2 SQIVND (reference sequence). The CDR3 nucleotides are TGTGCCAGTAGGCGACGACCGGGACAGTGGTACACTGAAGCTTTCTTT. Its protein is CASRRRPGQWYTEAFF.

Of note for this clone: Given a much more abundant clone one base away, this may be a read error. Other DNA sequences in the sample encode the same CDR3. The CDR3 DNA is TGCGCCAGCAGTTTAGTGGGACAGCACTATGGCTACACCTTC. Protein sequence: CASSLVGQHYGYTF. The chain is built from TRBV27 and TRBJ1-2, with 7 positions matching TRBD1. Germline values: CDR1 MNHEY, CDR2 SMNVEV (reference sequence). This CDR3 comprises 14 residues.

In its sample, this clone was seen a few times. The chain recombines TRBV30 with TRBJ2-7; a weak D match, TRBD1 (7 bases). V was pared by 3 bases and J by 3 bases, with 15 bases between. This CDR3 has 14 residues. Per the germline V gene, CDR1 is GTSNPN and CDR2 is SVGIG (reference sequence). CDR3 sequence reads: CAWSKGGGRYEQYF. For the CDR3, the DNA is TGTGCCTGGAGCAAAGGAGGGGGCCGCTACGAGCAGTACTTC.

The CDR3 spells CASSPRGQGNYEQYF. CDR3 DNA: TGTGCCAGCAGCCCGCGGGGACAGGGAAACTACGAGCAGTACTTC. The J gene is TRBJ2-7, the V gene TRBV11-2; the match to TRBD1 covers 9 bases. There are 15 residues in the CDR3. Trimming removed 5 bases from V and 3 bases from J; junction bases left unmatched: 8. Germline assignment: CDR1 SGHAT and CDR2 FQNNGV.

The chain joins TRBV6-6 to TRBJ1-1, with D possibly being TRBD1 (5 bases). The ends were cut back, 6 bases at V and 3 bases at J, with 14 bases in the middle. The CDR3 extends over 14 amino acids. The V gene's germline CDR1 is MNHNY and CDR2 SVGAGI (reference sequence). The CDR3 coding sequence is TGTGCCAGCAGGAAAACAGGAGGAGACACTGAAGCTTTCTTT. Protein product: CASRKTGGDTEAFF.

The chain is built from TRBV7-2 and TRBJ1-5; 8 nucleotides match TRBD1. Germline V gene sequence: CDR1 SGHTA, CDR2 FQGNSA. The CDR3 loop spans 14 amino acids. With V trimmed by 3 bases and J by 9 bases, 7 bases remained unmatched. The CDR3 sequence is CASSFDRGGGPQHF. In nucleotides, the CDR3 is TGTGCCAGCAGCTTTGACAGGGGCGGGGGGCCCCAGCATTTT.

This chain links TRBV6-6 with TRBJ1-1, with D tentatively TRBD1 (5 bases). The CDR3 has 12 amino acids. Germline CDR1 reads MNHNY; CDR2 reads SVGAGI (reference sequence). Trimming shortened V by 7 bases and J by 5 bases, and 11 bases separated the two germline ends. DNA of the CDR3: TGTGCCAGCAAATTACAGGCGACTGAAGCTTTCTTT. Translating gives CASKLQATEAFF.

This clone was counted a few times. The chain employs TRBV7-2 and TRBJ2-7, with TRBD2 identical over 7 bases. V lost 6 bases and J lost 2; bases outside the gene matches: 7. The CDR3 covers 14 residues. Per the germline V gene, CDR1 is SGHTA and CDR2 is FQGNSA. CDR3 DNA sequence: TGTGCCAGCAGTCCCGGACTAGGTCCCTACGAGCAGTACTTC. As protein: CASSPGLGPYEQYF. Variable domain in full (rest from reference TRBV7-2 and TRBJ2-7): GAGVSQSPSNKVTEKGKDVELRCDPISGHTALYWYRQSLGQGLEFLIYFQGNSAPDKSGLPSDRFSAERTGGSVSTLTIQRTQQEDSAVYLCASSPGLGPYEQYFGPGTRLTVT.

In this sample, this clone turned up once. The chain recombines TRBV7-2 with TRBJ1-3, with D hard to call. V was trimmed by 5 bases and J by 0 bases, leaving 8 bases between them. The CDR3 is made up of 14 amino acids. Germline V gene sequence: CDR1 SGHTA, CDR2 FQGNSA. The CDR3 reads CASSLVDSGNTIYF. In nucleotides, the CDR3 is TGTGCCAGCAGCCTGGTCGACTCTGGAAACACCATATATTTT.

This clone was counted between two and nine times. This sequence joins TRBV9 and TRBJ2-7; 12 bases fit TRBD2. V was clipped by 4 bases and J by 5 bases; unmatched bases: 4. CDR3 size: 14 residues. Germline CDR1 is SGDLS and CDR2 is YYNGEE. This CDR3 reads CASSPRLAGDEQYF. The CDR3 coding sequence is TGTGCCAGCAGCCCAAGACTAGCGGGAGACGAGCAGTACTTC.

The chain is built from TRBV30 and TRBJ1-4; D may be TRBD1 (6 bases). Germline V gene lookup returns CDR1 GTSNPN and CDR2 SVGIG (reference sequence). Between the trimmed V and J ends, which lost 1 base and 0 bases, there was a span of 9 bases. The CDR3 contains 15 residues. The CDR3 sequence: CAWSARGATNEKLFF. The CDR3 DNA reads as TGTGCCTGGAGTGCCAGGGGTGCAACTAATGAAAAACTGTTTTTT.